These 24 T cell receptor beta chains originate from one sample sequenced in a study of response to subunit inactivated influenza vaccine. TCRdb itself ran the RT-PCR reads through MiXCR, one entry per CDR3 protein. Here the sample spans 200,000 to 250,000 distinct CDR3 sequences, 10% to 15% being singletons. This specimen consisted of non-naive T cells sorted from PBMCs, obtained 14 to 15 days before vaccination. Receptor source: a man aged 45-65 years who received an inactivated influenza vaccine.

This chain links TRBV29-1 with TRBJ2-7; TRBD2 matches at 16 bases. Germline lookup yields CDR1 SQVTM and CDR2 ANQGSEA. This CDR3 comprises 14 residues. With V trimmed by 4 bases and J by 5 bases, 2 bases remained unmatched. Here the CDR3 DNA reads TGCAGCGTTGGCGGGACTAGCGGGGGGGACGAGCAGTACTTC. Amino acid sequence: CSVGGTSGGDEQYF.

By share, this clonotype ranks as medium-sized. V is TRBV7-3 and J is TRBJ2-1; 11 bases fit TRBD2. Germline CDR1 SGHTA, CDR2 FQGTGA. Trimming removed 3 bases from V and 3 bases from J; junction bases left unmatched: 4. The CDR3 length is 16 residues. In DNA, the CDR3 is TGTGCCAGCAGCTTCTCGGGACTAGCGGTCTACAATGAGCAGTTCTTC. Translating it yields CASSFSGLAVYNEQFF.

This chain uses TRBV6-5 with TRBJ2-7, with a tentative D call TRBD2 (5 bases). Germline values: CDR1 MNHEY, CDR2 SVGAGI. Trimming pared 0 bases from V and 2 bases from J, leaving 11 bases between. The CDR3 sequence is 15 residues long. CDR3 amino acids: CASSYSPLGTYEQYF. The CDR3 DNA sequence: TGTGCCAGCAGTTACTCCCCCCTCGGGACCTACGAGCAGTACTTC.

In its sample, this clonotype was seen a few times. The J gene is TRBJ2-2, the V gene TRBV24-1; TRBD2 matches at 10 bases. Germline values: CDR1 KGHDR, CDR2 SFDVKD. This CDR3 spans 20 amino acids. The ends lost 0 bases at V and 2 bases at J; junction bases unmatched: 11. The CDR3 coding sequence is TGTGCCACCAGTGATTTGTGGGCAGGGGGGACTAGCGACAACACCGGGGAGCTGTTTTTT. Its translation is CATSDLWAGGTSDNTGELFF.

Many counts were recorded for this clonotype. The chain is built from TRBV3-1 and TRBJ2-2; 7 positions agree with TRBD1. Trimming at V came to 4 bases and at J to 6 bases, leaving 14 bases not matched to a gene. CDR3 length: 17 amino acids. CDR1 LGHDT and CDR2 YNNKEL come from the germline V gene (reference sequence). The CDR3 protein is CASSRLRDSPTAGELFF. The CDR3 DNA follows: TGTGCCAGCAGCCGGCTCCGGGACAGCCCAACTGCCGGGGAGCTGTTTTTT. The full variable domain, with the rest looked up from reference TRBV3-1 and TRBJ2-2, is DTAVSQTPKYLVTQMGNDKSIKCEQNLGHDTMYWYKQDSKKFLKIMFSYNNKELIINETVPNRFSPKSPDKAHLNLHINSLELGDSAVYFCASSRLRDSPTAGELFFGEGSRLTVL.

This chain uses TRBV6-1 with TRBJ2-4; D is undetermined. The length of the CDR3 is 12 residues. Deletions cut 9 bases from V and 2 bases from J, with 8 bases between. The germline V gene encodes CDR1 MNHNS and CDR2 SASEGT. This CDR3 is CASSHPKNIQYF. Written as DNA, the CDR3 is TGTGCCAGTTCCCATCCCAAAAACATTCAGTACTTC.

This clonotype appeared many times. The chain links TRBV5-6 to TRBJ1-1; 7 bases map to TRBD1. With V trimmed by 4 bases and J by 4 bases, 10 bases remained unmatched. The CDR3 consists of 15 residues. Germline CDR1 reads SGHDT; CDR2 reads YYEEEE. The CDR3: CASSRTGAPGTEAFF. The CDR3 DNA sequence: TGTGCCAGCAGCCGCACAGGGGCGCCTGGCACTGAAGCTTTCTTT.

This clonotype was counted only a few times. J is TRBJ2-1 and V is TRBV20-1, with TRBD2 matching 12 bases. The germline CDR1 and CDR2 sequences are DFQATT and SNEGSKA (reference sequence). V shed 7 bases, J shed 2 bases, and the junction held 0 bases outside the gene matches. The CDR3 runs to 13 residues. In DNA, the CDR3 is TGCAGTGGGACTAGCGGGACCTACAATGAGCAGTTCTTC. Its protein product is CSGTSGTYNEQFF.

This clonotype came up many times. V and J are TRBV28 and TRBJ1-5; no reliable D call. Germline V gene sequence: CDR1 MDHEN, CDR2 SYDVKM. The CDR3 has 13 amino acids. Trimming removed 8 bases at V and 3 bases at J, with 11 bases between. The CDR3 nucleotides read TGTGCCAGCCTATCCAATTACAATCAGCCCCAGCATTTT. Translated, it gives CASLSNYNQPQHF.

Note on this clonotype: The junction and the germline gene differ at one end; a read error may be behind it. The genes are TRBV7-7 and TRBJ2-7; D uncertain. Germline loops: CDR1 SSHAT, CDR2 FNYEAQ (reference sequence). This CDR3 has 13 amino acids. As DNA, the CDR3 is TGTGCTAGCAGCTTAGCCCCCGCATCGGAGCAGTACTTC. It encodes CASSLAPASEQYF.

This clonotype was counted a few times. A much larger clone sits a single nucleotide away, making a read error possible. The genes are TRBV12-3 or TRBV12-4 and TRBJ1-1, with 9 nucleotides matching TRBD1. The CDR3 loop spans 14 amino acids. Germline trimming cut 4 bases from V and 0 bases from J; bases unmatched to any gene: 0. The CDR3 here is CASSWDRVNTEAFF. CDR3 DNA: TGTGCCAGCAGTTGGGACAGGGTGAACACTGAAGCTTTCTTT.

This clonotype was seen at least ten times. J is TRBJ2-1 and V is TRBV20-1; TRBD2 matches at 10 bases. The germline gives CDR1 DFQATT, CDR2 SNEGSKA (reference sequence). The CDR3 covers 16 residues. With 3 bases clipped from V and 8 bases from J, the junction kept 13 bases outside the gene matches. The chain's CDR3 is CSARQASSGRAHEQFF. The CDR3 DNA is TGCAGTGCTAGGCAGGCTTCAAGCGGGAGGGCCCATGAGCAGTTCTTC.

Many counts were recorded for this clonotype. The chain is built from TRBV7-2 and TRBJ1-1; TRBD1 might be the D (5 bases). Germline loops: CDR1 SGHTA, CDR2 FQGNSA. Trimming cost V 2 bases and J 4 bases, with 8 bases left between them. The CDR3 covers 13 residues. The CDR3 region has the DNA TGTGCCAGCAGCTTACAGGGTGCCACTGAAGCTTTCTTT. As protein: CASSLQGATEAFF.

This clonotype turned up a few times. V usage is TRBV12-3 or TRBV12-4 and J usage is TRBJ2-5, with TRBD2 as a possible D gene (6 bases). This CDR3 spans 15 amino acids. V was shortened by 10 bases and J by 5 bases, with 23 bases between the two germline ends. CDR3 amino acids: CATAKGGAGGETQYF. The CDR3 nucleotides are TGTGCCACGGCGAAGGGCGGAGCGGGTGGTGAGACCCAGTACTTC.

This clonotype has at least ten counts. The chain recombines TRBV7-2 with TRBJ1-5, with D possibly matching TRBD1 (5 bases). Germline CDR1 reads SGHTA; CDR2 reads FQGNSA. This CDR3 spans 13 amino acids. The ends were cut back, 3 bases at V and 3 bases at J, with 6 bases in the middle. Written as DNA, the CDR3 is TGTGCCAGCAGCTTGGGGGTCAATCAGCCCCAGCATTTT. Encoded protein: CASSLGVNQPQHF.

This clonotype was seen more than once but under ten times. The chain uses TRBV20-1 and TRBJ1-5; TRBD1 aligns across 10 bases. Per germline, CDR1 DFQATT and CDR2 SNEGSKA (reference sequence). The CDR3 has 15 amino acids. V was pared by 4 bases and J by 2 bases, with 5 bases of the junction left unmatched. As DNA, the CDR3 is TGCAGTGCTATGTCCGGGACAGGGGGCAATCAGCCCCAGCATTTT. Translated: CSAMSGTGGNQPQHF.

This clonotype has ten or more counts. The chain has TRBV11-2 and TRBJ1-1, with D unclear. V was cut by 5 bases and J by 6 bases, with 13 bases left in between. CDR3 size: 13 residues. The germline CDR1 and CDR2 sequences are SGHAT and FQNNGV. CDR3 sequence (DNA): TGTGCCAGCAGCCCCCAGCAGGAGGCTGAAGCTTTCTTT. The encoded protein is CASSPQQEAEAFF. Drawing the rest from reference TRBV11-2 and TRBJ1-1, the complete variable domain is EAGVAQSPRYKIIEKRQSVAFWCNPISGHATLYWYQQILGQGPKLLIQFQNNGVVDDSQLPKDRFSAERLKGVDSTLKIQPAKLEDSAVYLCASSPQQEAEAFFGQGTRLTVV.

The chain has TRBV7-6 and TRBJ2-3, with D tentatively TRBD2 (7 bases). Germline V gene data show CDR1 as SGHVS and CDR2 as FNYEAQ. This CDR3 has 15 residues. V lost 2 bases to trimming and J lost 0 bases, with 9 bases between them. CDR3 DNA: TGTGCCAGCAGCTTAAGGGGGGGTAGCACAGATACGCAGTATTTT. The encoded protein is CASSLRGGSTDTQYF.

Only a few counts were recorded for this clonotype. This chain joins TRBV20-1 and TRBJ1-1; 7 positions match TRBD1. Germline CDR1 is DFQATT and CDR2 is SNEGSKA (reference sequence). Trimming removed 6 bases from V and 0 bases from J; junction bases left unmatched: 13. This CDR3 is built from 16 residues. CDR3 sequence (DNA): TGCAGTGCCCGAGACAGGGCCATCTCCTTGAACACTGAAGCTTTCTTT. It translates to CSARDRAISLNTEAFF.

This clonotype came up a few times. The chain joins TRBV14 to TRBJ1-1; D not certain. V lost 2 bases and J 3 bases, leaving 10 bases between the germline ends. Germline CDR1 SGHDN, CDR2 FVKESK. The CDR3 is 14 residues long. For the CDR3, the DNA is TGTGCCAGCAGCCAACTGGACTCATACACTGAAGCTTTCTTT. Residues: CASSQLDSYTEAFF.

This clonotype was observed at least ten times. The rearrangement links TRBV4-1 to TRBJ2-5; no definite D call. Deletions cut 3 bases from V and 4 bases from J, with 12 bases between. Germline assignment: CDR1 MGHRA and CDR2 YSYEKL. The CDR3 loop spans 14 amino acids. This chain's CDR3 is CASSHYGRRETQYF. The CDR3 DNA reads TGCGCCAGCAGCCATTATGGCAGACGAGAGACCCAGTACTTC.

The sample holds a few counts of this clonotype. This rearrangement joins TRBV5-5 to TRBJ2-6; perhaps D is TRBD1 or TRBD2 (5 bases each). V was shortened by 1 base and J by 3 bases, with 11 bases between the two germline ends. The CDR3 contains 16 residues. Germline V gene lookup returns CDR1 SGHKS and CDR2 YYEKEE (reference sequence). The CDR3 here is CASSLIGTDGANVLTF. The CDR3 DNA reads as TGTGCCAGCAGCTTGATAGGGACGGATGGGGCCAACGTCCTGACTTTC.

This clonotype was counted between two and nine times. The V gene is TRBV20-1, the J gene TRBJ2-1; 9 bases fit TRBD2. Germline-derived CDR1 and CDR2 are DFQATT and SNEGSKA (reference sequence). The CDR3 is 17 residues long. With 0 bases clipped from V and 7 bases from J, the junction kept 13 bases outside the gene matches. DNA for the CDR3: TGCAGTGCTAGAGATGCCCATCGAGGCGGGAGGGGGAATGAGCAGTTCTTC. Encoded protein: CSARDAHRGGRGNEQFF.

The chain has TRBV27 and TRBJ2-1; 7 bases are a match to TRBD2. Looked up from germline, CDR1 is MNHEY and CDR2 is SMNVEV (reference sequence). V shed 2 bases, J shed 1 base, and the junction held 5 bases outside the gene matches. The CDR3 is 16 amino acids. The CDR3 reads CASSLGGGRSYNEQFF. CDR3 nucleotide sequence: TGTGCCAGCAGTTTAGGCGGGGGACGATCCTACAATGAGCAGTTCTTC.